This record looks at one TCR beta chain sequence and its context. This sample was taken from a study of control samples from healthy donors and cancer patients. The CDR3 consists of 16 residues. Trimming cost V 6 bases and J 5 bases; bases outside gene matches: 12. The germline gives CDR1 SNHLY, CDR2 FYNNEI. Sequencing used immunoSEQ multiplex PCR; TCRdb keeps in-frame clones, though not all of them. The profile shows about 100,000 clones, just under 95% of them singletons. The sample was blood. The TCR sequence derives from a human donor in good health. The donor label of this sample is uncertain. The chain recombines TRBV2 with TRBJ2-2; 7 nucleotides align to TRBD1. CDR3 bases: TGTGCCAGCAGATTGGGACAGCTAGCCGGGACCGGGGAGCTGTTTTTT. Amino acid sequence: CASRLGQLAGTGELFF.